Sequencing of this T cell receptor beta chain was carried out in a study of T cell clonotyping in hematopoietic cell transplantation. Findings of the study overall: Cells were unsorted, so CD4 and CD8 contributions were not separated. Broader posttransplant TCR repertoire diversity was predicted by graft donor and pretransplant recipient Inverse Simpson Index values. At the given depth, recipient repertoires were over 97% de novo clonotypes.

Concerning this clone itself: The antigen remains unidentified.

V was clipped by 0 bases and J by 4 bases; unmatched bases: 6. The CDR3 covers 19 residues. Per the germline V gene, CDR1 is SGHTA and CDR2 is FQGTGA. Libraries were prepared by immunoSEQ multiplex PCR; TCRdb keeps only in-frame clonotypes and omits some of them. The sample includes more than 9,500 clones, roughly 87% of them seen just once. The rearrangement links TRBV7-3 to TRBJ2-2; TRBD2 matches at 15 bases. The sequencing input was peripheral blood mononuclear cells. This TCR was recovered from a human donor who either received an allogeneic hematopoietic cell transplant for a myeloid malignancy or was a related donor (not recorded which). Some clones in this sample may be carry-over from other donors' samples. The CDR3 region has the DNA TGTGCCAGCAGCTTAACTAAGGGGACTAGCGGGGGGATCACCGGGGAGCTGTTTTTT. It yields the protein CASSLTKGTSGGITGELFF. Full variable domain (rest looked up from reference TRBV7-3 and TRBJ2-2): GAGVSQTPSNKVTEKGKYVELRCDPISGHTALYWYRQSLGQGPEFLIYFQGTGAADDSGLPNDRFFAVRPEGSVSTLKIQRTERGDSAVYLCASSLTKGTSGGITGELFFGEGSRLTVL.